What follows are 28 T cell receptor beta chains derived from one specimen sequenced in a study of blood T cell repertoires in COVID-19. Clones were sequenced by immunoSEQ multiplex PCR, and TCRdb holds only the in-frame ones, with some missing. The data hold about 180,000 clones, with 80% to 90% observed a single time. Sequencing was performed on peripheral blood. These receptors originate from a man aged 45-65 years with active or convalescent COVID-19.

The chain carries TRBV5-4 and TRBJ2-1, with a weak D call TRBD1 (6 bases). V was trimmed by 4 bases and J by 1 base, leaving 9 bases between them. Per germline, CDR1 SGHNT and CDR2 YYREEE (reference sequence). The CDR3 sequence is 14 residues long. As DNA, the CDR3 is TGTGCCAGCAGCCTTGGACAGTCCTACAATGAGCAGTTCTTC. Residues: CASSLGQSYNEQFF.

This sequence joins TRBV19 and TRBJ2-7; D is undetermined. The CDR3 runs to 12 residues. V lost 3 bases and J 6 bases, leaving 9 bases between the germline ends. CDR1 and CDR2 from the germline V gene are LNHDA and SQIVND (reference sequence). The CDR3 here is CASSIKLGEQYF. DNA of the CDR3: TGTGCCAGTAGTATTAAACTCGGCGAGCAGTACTTC.

This chain connects TRBV5-6 to TRBJ2-7; D unresolved. CDR1 SGHDT and CDR2 YYEEEE come from the germline V gene. This CDR3 has 13 residues. Trimming cost V 4 bases and J 4 bases, with 12 bases left between them. CDR3: CASSGLNTYEQYF. As DNA, the CDR3 is TGTGCCAGCAGCGGGCTGAACACATACGAGCAGTACTTC.

J is TRBJ2-5 and V is TRBV6-6, with D unclear. V lost 2 bases to trimming and J lost 2 bases, with 9 bases between them. This CDR3 contains 14 residues. In germline, CDR1 is MNHNY, CDR2 SVGAGI (reference sequence). CDR3 coding DNA: TGTGCCAGCAGTTACGATCAGGTTCAAGAGACCCAGTACTTC. Translating it yields CASSYDQVQETQYF.

This clone was recorded only once. The chain couples TRBV27 to TRBJ2-3, with 11 nucleotides matching TRBD2. The CDR3 length is 17 residues. Germline V gene data show CDR1 as MNHEY and CDR2 as SMNVEV (reference sequence). With V trimmed by 2 bases and J by 1 base, 5 bases remained unmatched. CDR3 coding DNA: TGTGCCAGCAGTTTAAGGACTAGCGGGTGGGGCACAGATACGCAGTATTTT. This encodes CASSLRTSGWGTDTQYF.

The J gene is TRBJ2-3, the V gene TRBV21-1; TRBD1 reflects the table's D call only, with no check against the DNA. TRBV21-1 is a pseudogene. There are 17 residues in the CDR3. The CDR3 reads CASSKVGRDILTDTQYF. The CDR3 region has the DNA TGTGCCAGCAGCAAAGTTGGACGGGACATTCTAACAGATACGCAGTATTTT.

This clone was seen just once. The chain recombines TRBV2 with TRBJ1-5, with D possibly matching TRBD1 (6 bases). This CDR3 region has 13 residues. Looked up from germline, CDR1 is SNHLY and CDR2 is FYNNEI. The V and J ends lost 7 bases and 6 bases respectively, with 13 bases between them. DNA for the CDR3: TGTGCCAGCACCCCCGGGACACTTCAGCCCCAGCATTTT. Its translation: CASTPGTLQPQHF.

The chain joins TRBV7-6 to TRBJ2-7; 9 bases are a match to TRBD2. Germline V gene sequence: CDR1 SGHVS, CDR2 FNYEAQ. J lost 3 bases, V lost 1 base, and 13 bases had no gene match. This CDR3 spans 18 amino acids. The CDR3: CASSLDGRGRAPGYEQYF. In nucleotides, the CDR3 is TGTGCCAGCAGCTTAGATGGGCGCGGGAGGGCCCCCGGCTACGAGCAGTACTTC.

This clone came up a few times. CDR3 protein: CASSPRGGGRGEKLFF. In DNA, the CDR3 is TGTGCCAGTAGTCCACGAGGTGGGGGCAGGGGTGAAAAACTGTTTTTT. The chain combines TRBV19 with TRBJ1-4; weak D call: TRBD1 (6 bases). This CDR3 is 16 amino acids long. Germline CDR1 is LNHDA and CDR2 is SQIVND (reference sequence). Trimming removed 5 bases from V and 7 bases from J, with 20 bases in between.

The gene calls are TRBV7-9 and TRBJ2-1; 11 nucleotides agree with TRBD1. Germline V gene data show CDR1 as SEHNR and CDR2 as FQNEAQ (reference sequence). This CDR3 has 17 amino acids. V shed 4 bases and J 5 bases; nucleotides not matched to a gene: 10. For the CDR3, the DNA is TGTGCCAGCAGCTCCCCAAGGCTGGGACAGGGGGACAATGAGCAGTTCTTC. Protein sequence: CASSSPRLGQGDNEQFF.

The chain is built from TRBV6-5 and TRBJ2-7; D not resolved. This CDR3 spans 15 amino acids. Trimming left V 0 bases short and J 5 bases short, with 14 bases between. In germline, CDR1 is MNHEY, CDR2 SVGAGI. The CDR3 region is CASSYSSIPADEQYF. CDR3 coding DNA: TGTGCCAGCAGTTACTCGAGTATACCGGCGGACGAGCAGTACTTC.

The chain recombines TRBV4-3 with TRBJ1-1; maybe TRBD1 (5 bases). The CDR3 contains 13 residues. Germline CDR1 is LGHNA and CDR2 is YSLEER. The V end lost 1 base, the J end lost 7 bases, and 10 bases lay between the germline ends. The DNA of the CDR3 is TGCGCCAGCAGCCAAGCGGTGGGACTTGAAGCTTTCTTT. Amino acid sequence: CASSQAVGLEAFF.

The chain combines TRBV28 with TRBJ2-7, with 8 bases that match TRBD2. V lost 3 bases, J lost 7 bases, and 11 bases stayed unmatched. The CDR3 sequence is 15 residues long. From germline, CDR1 is MDHEN and CDR2 SYDVKM. The CDR3 is CASSFHTSGRGEQYF. The CDR3, as DNA: TGTGCCAGCAGTTTCCATACTAGCGGAAGAGGGGAGCAGTACTTC. Filled out from reference TRBV28 and TRBJ2-7, the complete variable domain reads DVKVTQSSRYLVKRTGEKVFLECVQDMDHENMFWYRQDPGLGLRLIYFSYDVKMKEKGDIPEGYSVSREKKERFSLILESASTNQTSMYLCASSFHTSGRGEQYFGPGTRLTVT.

V gene TRBV10-2 combines with J gene TRBJ2-1; D is unresolved. Looked up from germline, CDR1 is WSHSY and CDR2 is SAAADI. V gave up 0 bases and J gave up 8 bases, with 8 bases separating them. This CDR3 has 13 residues. The chain's CDR3 is CASSESFPHEQFF. The CDR3 bases are TGCGCCAGCAGTGAGTCCTTCCCCCATGAGCAGTTCTTC.

The V call is TRBV27, the J call TRBJ2-7; the match to TRBD1 covers 7 bases. CDR3 length: 13 residues. Germline V gene sequence: CDR1 MNHEY, CDR2 SMNVEV (reference sequence). V was pared by 4 bases and J by 3 bases, with 3 bases of the junction left unmatched. CDR3 residues: CASSWDRNYEQYF. The CDR3 bases are TGTGCCAGCAGTTGGGACAGAAACTACGAGCAGTACTTC.

V and J are TRBV27 and TRBJ1-2, with D possibly matching TRBD1 (5 bases). V dropped 2 bases and J dropped 2 bases, with 9 bases sitting between them. The CDR3 runs 14 residues. Germline CDR1 reads MNHEY; CDR2 reads SMNVEV (reference sequence). CDR3 sequence (DNA): TGTGCCAGCAGTTTAAAGGGGCCGAACTATGGCTACACCTTC. Its protein is CASSLKGPNYGYTF.

This clone was counted once. J is TRBJ1-5 and V is TRBV7-2, with TRBD1 as a possible D gene (5 bases). With 0 bases removed from V and 3 bases from J, the gap between germline ends came to 9 bases. From germline, CDR1 is SGHTA and CDR2 FQGNSA. The CDR3 is made up of 15 amino acids. CDR3 residues: CASSLAGGDNQPQHF. The CDR3 DNA follows: TGTGCCAGCAGCTTAGCGGGGGGGGACAATCAGCCCCAGCATTTT.

V is TRBV29-1 and J is TRBJ1-2, with 7 bases fitting TRBD1. V lost 6 bases and J lost 13; bases outside the gene matches: 8. The CDR3 is 10 amino acids. CDR1 and CDR2 (germline): SQVTM, ANQGSEA. For the CDR3, the DNA is TGCAGCGTGGGTGGACAGGTACTCACCTTC. It yields the protein CSVGGQVLTF.

CDR3: CASSPQGRDEKLFF. The CDR3 nucleotides are TGTGCCAGCAGCCCACAGGGGCGAGATGAAAAACTGTTTTTT. The chain is built from TRBV5-5 and TRBJ1-4; 7 bases are a match to TRBD1. The CDR3 runs 14 residues. Germline V lookup: CDR1 SGHKS, CDR2 YYEKEE (reference sequence). The J segment lost 6 bases and the V segment lost 4 bases, leaving 6 bases of the junction unmatched.

The genes are TRBV29-1 and TRBJ2-1; 8 nucleotides align to TRBD2. Germline V gene lookup returns CDR1 SQVTM and CDR2 ANQGSEA. There are 14 residues in the CDR3. V was pared by 7 bases and J by 9 bases, with 14 bases of the junction left unmatched. CDR3 coding DNA: TGCAGCGGCACCCTACTAGCGGCCGGCGGTGAGCAGTTCTTC. Translation: CSGTLLAAGGEQFF.

The chain carries TRBV2 and TRBJ2-5; 9 nucleotides match TRBD1. Germline V gene lookup returns CDR1 SNHLY and CDR2 FYNNEI. J lost 4 bases, V lost 1 base, and 4 bases had no gene match. The CDR3 contains 15 residues. The CDR3 sequence: CASSEEQGARETQYF. The CDR3 coding sequence is TGTGCCAGCAGTGAAGAACAGGGGGCGCGAGAGACCCAGTACTTC.

This rearrangement joins TRBV5-1 to TRBJ2-5, with 8 bases identical to TRBD1. The germline V gene encodes CDR1 SGHRS and CDR2 YFSETQ. V shed 4 bases and J 5 bases; nucleotides not matched to a gene: 13. The CDR3 length is 16 residues. The DNA of the CDR3 is TGCGCCAGCAGCCTGGGCTCTCAGGGGGCTCGGGAGACCCAGTACTTC. It specifies CASSLGSQGARETQYF. The full variable domain, in which reference TRBV5-1 and TRBJ2-5 provide the parts outside the CDR3, is KAGVTQTPRYLIKTRGQQVTLSCSPISGHRSVSWYQQTPGQGLQFLFEYFSETQRNKGNFPGRFSGRQFSNSRSEMNVSTLELGDSALYLCASSLGSQGARETQYFGPGTRLLVL.

The V gene is TRBV10-2, the J gene TRBJ2-7, with TRBD2 matching 10 bases. V shed 2 bases, J shed 3 bases, and the junction held 7 bases outside the gene matches. Per the germline V gene, CDR1 is WSHSY and CDR2 is SAAADI. There are 16 residues in the CDR3. CDR3: CASSEPGASGGYEQYF. The CDR3, as DNA: TGCGCCAGCAGTGAGCCGGGGGCTAGCGGGGGCTACGAGCAGTACTTC.

V is TRBV24-1 and J is TRBJ2-1; 10 nucleotides line up with TRBD2. Germline CDR1 is KGHDR and CDR2 is SFDVKD. The CDR3 extends over 16 amino acids. With 4 bases clipped from V and 2 bases from J, the junction kept 4 bases outside the gene matches. The CDR3 reads CATSDTLAGAYNEQFF. CDR3 bases: TGTGCCACCAGTGACACTCTAGCGGGAGCCTACAATGAGCAGTTCTTC.

V is TRBV5-1 and J is TRBJ1-5, with unresolved D. Germline V gene data show CDR1 as SGHRS and CDR2 as YFSETQ. V gave up 0 bases and J gave up 3 bases, with 4 bases separating them. The length of the CDR3 is 13 residues. CDR3 protein: CASSLGDNQPQHF. The CDR3 region has the DNA TGCGCCAGCAGCTTGGGAGACAATCAGCCCCAGCATTTT.

This clone showed up just once. The J gene is TRBJ2-2, the V gene TRBV30; 8 bases map to TRBD2. From germline, CDR1 is GTSNPN and CDR2 SVGIG (reference sequence). This CDR3 is 14 amino acids long. Trimming removed 3 bases from V and 4 bases from J; junction bases left unmatched: 4. The CDR3 loop is CAWRTGGGTGELFF. In DNA form, the CDR3 reads TGTGCCTGGAGGACGGGAGGGGGCACCGGGGAGCTGTTTTTT.

This clone was counted once. The rearrangement links TRBV28 to TRBJ2-2; TRBD2 agrees at 8 bases. The CDR3 has 16 amino acids. V was pared by 5 bases and J by 0 bases, with 5 bases of the junction left unmatched. Germline V CDR1 and CDR2: MDHEN, SYDVKM. The CDR3 is CASSPPGGTNTGELFF. In DNA, the CDR3 is TGTGCCAGCAGTCCCCCGGGGGGGACGAACACCGGGGAGCTGTTTTTT.

The chain is built from TRBV4-2 and TRBJ1-1; 7 nucleotides agree with TRBD1. The junction had 6 bases not matched to a gene; V was cut back by 5 bases and J by 3 bases. Germline V gives CDR1 LGHNA, CDR2 YNFKEQ. The CDR3 spans 14 residues. The CDR3 spells CASSGYQGDTEAFF. DNA for the CDR3: TGTGCCAGCAGCGGCTACCAGGGGGACACTGAAGCTTTCTTT.